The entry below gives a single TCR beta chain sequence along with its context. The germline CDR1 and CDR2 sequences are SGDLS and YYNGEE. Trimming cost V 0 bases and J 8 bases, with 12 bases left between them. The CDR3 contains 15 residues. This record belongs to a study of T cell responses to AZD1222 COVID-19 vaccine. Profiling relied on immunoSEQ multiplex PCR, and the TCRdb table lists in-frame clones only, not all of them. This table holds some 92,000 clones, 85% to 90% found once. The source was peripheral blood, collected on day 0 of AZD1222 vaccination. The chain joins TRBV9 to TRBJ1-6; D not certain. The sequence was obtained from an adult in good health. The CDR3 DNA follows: TGTGCCAGCAGCGTAGATGAGGGAGCGGATTCACCCCTCCACTTT. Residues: CASSVDEGADSPLHF.